The clone carrying this TCR beta chain is deemed medium-sized. What it binds is unknown. V was shortened by 0 bases and J by 10 bases, with 16 bases between the two germline ends. Germline-derived CDR1 and CDR2 are MGHRA and YSYEKL. There are 15 residues in the CDR3. TCRdb used MiXCR to reprocess the 5' RACE reads, holding one entry per CDR3 protein. The table includes roughly 42,000 distinct CDR3 sequences, approximately 22% detected once. Points from the study as a whole: Whole repertoires were not studied in the larger cohort, only one V-J beta rearrangement.

Tregs were sorted as CD4+CD25+CD127-/low cells. Sequencing was carried out using Tregs sorted from blood. The chain carries TRBV4-1 and TRBJ2-1; D ambiguous. The TCR comes from a female donor with breast cancer. The CDR3 DNA reads TGCGCCAGCAGCCAAGATGGGGTATCTCGGGCGGAGCAGTTCTTC. Translated: CASSQDGVSRAEQFF.